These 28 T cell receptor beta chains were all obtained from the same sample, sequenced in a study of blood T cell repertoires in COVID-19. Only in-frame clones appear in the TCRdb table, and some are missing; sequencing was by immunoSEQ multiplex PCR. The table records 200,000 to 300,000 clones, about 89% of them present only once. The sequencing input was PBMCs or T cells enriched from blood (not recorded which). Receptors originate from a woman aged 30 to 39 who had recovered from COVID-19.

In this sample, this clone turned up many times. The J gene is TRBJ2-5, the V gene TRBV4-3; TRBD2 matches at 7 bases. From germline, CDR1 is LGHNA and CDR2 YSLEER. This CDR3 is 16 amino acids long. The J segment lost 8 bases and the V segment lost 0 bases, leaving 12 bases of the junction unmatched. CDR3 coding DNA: TGCGCCAGCAGCCAAGAAGGGGCTGCGGGAGTTGGTACCCAGTACTTC. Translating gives CASSQEGAAGVGTQYF.

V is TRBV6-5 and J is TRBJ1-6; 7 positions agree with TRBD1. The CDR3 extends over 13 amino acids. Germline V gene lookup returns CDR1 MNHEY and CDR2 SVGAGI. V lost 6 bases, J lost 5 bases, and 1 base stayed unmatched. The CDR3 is CASSRGDNSPLHF. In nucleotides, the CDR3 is TGTGCCAGCAGCAGGGGGGATAATTCACCCCTCCACTTT.

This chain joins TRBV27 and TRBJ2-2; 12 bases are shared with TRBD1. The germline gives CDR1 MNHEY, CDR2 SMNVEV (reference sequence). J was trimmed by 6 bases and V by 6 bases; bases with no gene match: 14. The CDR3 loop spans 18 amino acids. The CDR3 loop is CASSRGGGTGGRAGELFF. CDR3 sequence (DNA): TGTGCCAGCAGCCGAGGGGGAGGGACAGGGGGCAGGGCCGGGGAGCTGTTTTTT.

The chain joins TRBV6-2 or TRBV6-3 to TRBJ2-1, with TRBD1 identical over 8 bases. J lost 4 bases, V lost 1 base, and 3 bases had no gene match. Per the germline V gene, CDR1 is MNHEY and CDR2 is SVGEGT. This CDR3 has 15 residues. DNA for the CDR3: TGTGCCAGCAGTTACTGGGGACAGGTATACAATGAGCAGTTCTTC. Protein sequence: CASSYWGQVYNEQFF.

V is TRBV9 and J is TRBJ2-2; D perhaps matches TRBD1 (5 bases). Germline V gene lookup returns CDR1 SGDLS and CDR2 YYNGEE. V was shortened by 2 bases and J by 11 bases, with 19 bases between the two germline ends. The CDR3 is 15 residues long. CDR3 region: CASSVIYRNPGELFF. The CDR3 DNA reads TGTGCCAGCAGCGTTATTTACAGGAACCCTGGAGAGCTGTTTTTT.

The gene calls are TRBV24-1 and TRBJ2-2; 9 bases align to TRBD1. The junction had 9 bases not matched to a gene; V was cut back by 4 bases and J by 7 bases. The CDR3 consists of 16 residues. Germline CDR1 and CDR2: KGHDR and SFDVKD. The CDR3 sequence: CATSDSWGTGSGELFF. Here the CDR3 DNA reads TGTGCCACCAGTGACTCTTGGGGGACAGGGAGCGGGGAGCTGTTTTTT.

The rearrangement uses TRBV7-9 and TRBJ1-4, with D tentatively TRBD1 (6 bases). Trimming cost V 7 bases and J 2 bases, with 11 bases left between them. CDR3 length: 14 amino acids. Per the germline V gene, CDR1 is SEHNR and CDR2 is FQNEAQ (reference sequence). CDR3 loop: CASKPTGTNEKLFF. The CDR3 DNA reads TGTGCCAGCAAACCCACAGGGACTAATGAAAAACTGTTTTTT. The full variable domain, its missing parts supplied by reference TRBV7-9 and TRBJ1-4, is DTGVSQNPRHKITKRGQNVTFRCDPISEHNRLYWYRQTLGQGPEFLTYFQNEAQLEKSRLLSDRFSAERPKGSFSTLEIQRTEQGDSAMYLCASKPTGTNEKLFFGSGTQLSVL.

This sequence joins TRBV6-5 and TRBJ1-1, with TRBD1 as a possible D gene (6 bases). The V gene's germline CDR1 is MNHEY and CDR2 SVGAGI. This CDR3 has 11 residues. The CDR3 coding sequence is TGTGCTTCACTCCAGACAGGAAAAGCTTTCTTT. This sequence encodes CASLQTGKAFF.

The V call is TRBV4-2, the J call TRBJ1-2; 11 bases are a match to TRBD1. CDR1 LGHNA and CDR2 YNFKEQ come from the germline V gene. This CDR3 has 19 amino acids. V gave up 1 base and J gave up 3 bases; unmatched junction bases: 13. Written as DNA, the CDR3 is TGTGCCAGCAGCCAAGCCCCGGGACAGGGGGTCCCTCTACACTATGGCTACACCTTC. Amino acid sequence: CASSQAPGQGVPLHYGYTF.

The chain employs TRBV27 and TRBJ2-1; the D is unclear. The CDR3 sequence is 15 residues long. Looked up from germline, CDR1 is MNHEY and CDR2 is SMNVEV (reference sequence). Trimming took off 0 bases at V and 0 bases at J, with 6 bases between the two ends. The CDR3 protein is CASSLSWSSYNEQFF. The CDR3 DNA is TGTGCCAGCAGTTTATCCTGGAGCTCCTACAATGAGCAGTTCTTC.

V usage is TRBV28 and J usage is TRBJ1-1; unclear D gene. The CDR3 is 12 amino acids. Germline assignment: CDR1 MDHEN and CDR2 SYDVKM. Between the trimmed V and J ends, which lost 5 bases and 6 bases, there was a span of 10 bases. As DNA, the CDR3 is TGTGCCAGCAGTCCCTTATTTGCTGAAGCTTTCTTT. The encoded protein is CASSPLFAEAFF. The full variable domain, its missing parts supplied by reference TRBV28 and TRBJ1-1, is DVKVTQSSRYLVKRTGEKVFLECVQDMDHENMFWYRQDPGLGLRLIYFSYDVKMKEKGDIPEGYSVSREKKERFSLILESASTNQTSMYLCASSPLFAEAFFGQGTRLTVV.

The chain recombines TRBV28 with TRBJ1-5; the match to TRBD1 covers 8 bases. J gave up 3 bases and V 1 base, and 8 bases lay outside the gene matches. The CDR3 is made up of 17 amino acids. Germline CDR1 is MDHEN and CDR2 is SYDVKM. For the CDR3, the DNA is TGTGCCAGCAGTTTATATCAGGGGGCCTCTTCCAATCAGCCCCAGCATTTT. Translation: CASSLYQGASSNQPQHF.

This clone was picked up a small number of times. CDR3 sequence: CASSGTSGLYNEQFF. In DNA, the CDR3 is TGTGCCAGCAGCGGAACCAGCGGACTCTACAATGAGCAGTTCTTC. V usage is TRBV9 and J usage is TRBJ2-1; maybe TRBD2 (5 bases). Germline V gene sequence: CDR1 SGDLS, CDR2 YYNGEE. The CDR3 loop spans 15 amino acids. The V and J ends lost 3 bases and 3 bases respectively, with 13 bases between them.

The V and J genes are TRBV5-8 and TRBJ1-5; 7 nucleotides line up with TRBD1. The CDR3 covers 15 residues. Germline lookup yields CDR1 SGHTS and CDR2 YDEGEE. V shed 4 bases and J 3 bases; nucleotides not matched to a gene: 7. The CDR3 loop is CASSPGDSNNQPQHF. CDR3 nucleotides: TGTGCCAGCAGCCCCGGGGACAGTAACAATCAGCCCCAGCATTTT.

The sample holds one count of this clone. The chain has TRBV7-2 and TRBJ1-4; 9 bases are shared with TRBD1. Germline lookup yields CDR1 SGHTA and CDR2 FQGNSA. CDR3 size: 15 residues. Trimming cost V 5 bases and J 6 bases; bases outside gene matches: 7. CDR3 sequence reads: CASSLRQGGHEKLFF. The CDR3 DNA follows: TGTGCCAGCAGCCTTCGACAGGGGGGGCATGAAAAACTGTTTTTT.

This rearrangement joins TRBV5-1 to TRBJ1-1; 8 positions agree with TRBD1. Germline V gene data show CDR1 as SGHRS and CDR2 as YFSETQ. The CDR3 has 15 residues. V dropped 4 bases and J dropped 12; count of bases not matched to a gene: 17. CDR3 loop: CASSRTSGTGPQSFF. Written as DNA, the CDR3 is TGCGCCAGCAGCCGCACCTCGGGGACAGGCCCCCAGTCTTTCTTT.

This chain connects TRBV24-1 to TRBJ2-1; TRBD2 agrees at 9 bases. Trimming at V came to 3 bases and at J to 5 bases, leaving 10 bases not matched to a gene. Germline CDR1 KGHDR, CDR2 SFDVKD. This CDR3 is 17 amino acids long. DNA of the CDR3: TGTGCCACCAGTGATCGGTCGGTAGCGGGAGTCCACAATGAGCAGTTCTTC. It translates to CATSDRSVAGVHNEQFF.

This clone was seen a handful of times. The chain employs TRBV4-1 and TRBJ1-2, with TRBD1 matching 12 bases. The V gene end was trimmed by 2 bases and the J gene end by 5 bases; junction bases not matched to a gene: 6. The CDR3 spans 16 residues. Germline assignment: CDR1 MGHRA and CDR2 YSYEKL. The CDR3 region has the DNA TGCGCCAGCAGCCAATCGGGACAGGGGGCCCAATATGGCTACACCTTC. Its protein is CASSQSGQGAQYGYTF.

The CDR3 sequence is CASSLGQGAYGYTF. The CDR3 DNA reads as TGTGCCAGCAGCCTGGGACAGGGGGCTTATGGCTACACCTTC. J is TRBJ1-2 and V is TRBV7-2; 12 positions match TRBD1. The CDR3 is 14 amino acids. Trimming cost V 5 bases and J 5 bases; bases outside gene matches: 3. Looked up from germline, CDR1 is SGHTA and CDR2 is FQGNSA.

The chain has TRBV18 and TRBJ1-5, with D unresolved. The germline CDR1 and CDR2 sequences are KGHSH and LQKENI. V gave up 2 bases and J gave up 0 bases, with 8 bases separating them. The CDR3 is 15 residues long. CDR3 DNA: TGTGCCAGCTCACCAGCGGATCTTAGCAATCAGCCCCAGCATTTT. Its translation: CASSPADLSNQPQHF.

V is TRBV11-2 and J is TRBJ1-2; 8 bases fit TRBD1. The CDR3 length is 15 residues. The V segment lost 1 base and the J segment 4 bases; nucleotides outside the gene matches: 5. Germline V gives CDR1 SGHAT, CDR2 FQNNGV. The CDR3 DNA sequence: TGTGCCAGCAGCTTAGTCCCAGGGGGCGGCTATGGCTACACCTTC. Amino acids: CASSLVPGGGYGYTF.

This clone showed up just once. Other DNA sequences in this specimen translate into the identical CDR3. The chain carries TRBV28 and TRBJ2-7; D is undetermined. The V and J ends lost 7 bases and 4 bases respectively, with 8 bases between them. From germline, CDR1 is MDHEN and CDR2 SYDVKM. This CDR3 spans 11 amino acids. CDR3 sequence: CASTSSYEQYF. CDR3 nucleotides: TGTGCCAGCACCTCTTCTTACGAGCAGTACTTC.

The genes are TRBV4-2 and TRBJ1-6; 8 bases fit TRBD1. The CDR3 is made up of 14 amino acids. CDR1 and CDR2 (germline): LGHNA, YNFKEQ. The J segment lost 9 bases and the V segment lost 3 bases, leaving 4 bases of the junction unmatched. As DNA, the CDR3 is TGTGCCAGCAGCCATGGACAGGGAGGTTCACCCCTCCACTTT. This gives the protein CASSHGQGGSPLHF.

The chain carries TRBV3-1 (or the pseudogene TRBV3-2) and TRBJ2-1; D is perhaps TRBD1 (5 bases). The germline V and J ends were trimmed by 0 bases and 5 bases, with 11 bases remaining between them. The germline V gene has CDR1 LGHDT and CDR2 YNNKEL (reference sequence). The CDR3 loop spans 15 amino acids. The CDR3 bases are TGTGCCAGCAGCCAAGACAGGGAAGTCGACAATGAGCAGTTCTTC. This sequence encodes CASSQDREVDNEQFF.

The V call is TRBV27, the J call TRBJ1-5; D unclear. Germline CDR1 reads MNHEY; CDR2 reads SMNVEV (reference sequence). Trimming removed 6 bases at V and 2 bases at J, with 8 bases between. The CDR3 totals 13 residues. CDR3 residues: CASSGVRNQPQHF. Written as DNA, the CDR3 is TGTGCCAGCAGCGGGGTCCGCAATCAGCCCCAGCATTTT.

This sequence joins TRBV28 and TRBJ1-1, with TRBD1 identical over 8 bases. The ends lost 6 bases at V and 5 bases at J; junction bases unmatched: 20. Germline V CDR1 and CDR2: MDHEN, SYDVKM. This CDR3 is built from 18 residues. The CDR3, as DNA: TGTGCCAGCAGAATAACAGGGGGTAGCGTCTCATGGGGAACTGAAGCTTTCTTT. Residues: CASRITGGSVSWGTEAFF.

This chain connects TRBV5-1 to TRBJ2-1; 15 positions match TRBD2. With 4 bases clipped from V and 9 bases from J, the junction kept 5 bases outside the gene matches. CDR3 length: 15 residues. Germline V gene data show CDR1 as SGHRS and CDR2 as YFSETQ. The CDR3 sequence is CASSIGTSGRSEQFF. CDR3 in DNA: TGCGCCAGCAGCATAGGGACTAGCGGGAGGAGTGAGCAGTTCTTC.

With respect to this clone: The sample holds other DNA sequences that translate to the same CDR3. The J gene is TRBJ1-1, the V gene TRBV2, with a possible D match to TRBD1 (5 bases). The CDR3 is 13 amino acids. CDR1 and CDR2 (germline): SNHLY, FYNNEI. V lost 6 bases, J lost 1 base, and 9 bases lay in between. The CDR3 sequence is CASRADRNTEAFF. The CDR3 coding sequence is TGTGCCAGCAGAGCCGACAGGAACACTGAAGCTTTCTTT. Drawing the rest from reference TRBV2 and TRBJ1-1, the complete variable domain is EPEVTQTPSHQVTQMGQEVILRCVPISNHLYFYWYRQILGQKVEFLVSFYNNEISEKSEIFDDQFSVERPDGSNFTLKIRSTKLEDSAMYFCASRADRNTEAFFGQGTRLTVV.